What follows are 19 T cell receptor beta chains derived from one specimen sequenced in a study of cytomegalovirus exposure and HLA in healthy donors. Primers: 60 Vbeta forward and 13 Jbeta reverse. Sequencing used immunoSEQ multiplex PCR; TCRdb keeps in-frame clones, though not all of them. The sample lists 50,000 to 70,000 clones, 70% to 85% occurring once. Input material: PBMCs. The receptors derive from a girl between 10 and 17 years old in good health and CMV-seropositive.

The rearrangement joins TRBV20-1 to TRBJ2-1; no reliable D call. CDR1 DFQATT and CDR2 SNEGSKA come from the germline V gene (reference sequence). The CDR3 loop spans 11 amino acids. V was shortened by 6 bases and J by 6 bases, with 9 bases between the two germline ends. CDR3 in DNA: TGCAGTGCGGCGGTCTTCAATGAGCAGTTCTTC. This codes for CSAAVFNEQFF.

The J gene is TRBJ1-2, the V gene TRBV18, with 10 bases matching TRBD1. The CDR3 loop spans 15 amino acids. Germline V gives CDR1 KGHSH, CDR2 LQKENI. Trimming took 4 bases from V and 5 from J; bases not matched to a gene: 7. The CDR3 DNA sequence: TGTGCCAGCTCACTAATCCGGGACAGGGGTTATGGCTACACCTTC. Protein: CASSLIRDRGYGYTF.

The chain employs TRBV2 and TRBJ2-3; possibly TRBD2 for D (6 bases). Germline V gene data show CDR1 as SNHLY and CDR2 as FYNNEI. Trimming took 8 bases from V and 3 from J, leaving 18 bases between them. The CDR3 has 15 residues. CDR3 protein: CASGGAGMVTDTQYF. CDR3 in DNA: TGTGCCAGCGGTGGGGCGGGAATGGTGACAGATACGCAGTATTTT.

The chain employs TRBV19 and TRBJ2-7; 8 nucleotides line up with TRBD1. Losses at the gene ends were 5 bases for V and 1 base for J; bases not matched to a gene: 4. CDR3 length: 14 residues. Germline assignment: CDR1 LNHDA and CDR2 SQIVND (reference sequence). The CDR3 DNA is TGTGCCAGTAGTCCGGACAGGGTTTCCTACGAGCAGTACTTC. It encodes CASSPDRVSYEQYF.

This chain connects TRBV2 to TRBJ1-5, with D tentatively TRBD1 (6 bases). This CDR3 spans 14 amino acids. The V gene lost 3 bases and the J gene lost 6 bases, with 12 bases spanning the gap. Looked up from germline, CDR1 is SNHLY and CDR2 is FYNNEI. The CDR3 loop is CASSETGTGQPQHF. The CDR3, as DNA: TGTGCCAGCAGTGAGACAGGAACGGGTCAGCCCCAGCATTTT.

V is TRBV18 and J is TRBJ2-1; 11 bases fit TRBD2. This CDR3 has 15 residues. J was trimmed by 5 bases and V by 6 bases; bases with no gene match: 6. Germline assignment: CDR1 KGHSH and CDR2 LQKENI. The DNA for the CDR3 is TGTGCCAGCTCTCCCCTAGCGGGAGGCGACAATGAGCAGTTCTTC. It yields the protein CASSPLAGGDNEQFF.

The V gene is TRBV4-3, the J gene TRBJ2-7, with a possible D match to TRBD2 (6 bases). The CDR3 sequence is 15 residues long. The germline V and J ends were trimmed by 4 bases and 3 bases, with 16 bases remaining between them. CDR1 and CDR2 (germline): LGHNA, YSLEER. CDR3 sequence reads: CASSLQRGIGYEQYF. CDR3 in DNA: TGCGCCAGCAGCCTCCAACGCGGGATAGGCTACGAGCAGTACTTC.

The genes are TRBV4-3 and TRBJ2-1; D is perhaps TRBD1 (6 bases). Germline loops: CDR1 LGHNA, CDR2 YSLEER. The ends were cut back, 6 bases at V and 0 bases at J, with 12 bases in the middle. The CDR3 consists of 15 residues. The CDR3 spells CASSHTGSSYNEQFF. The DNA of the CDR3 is TGCGCCAGCAGTCATACAGGGAGCTCCTACAATGAGCAGTTCTTC.

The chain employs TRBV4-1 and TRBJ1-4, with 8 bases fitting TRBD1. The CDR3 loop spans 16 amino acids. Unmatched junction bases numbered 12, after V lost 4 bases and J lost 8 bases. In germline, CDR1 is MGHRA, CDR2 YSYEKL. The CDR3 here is CASSRSQGAVIEKLFF. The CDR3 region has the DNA TGCGCCAGCAGCCGTTCCCAGGGGGCGGTAATAGAAAAACTGTTTTTT.

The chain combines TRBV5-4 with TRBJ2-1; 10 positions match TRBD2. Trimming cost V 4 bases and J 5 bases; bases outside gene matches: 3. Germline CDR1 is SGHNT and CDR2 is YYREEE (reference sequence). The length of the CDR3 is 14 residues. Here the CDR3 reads CASSRTSGHNEQFF. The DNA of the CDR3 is TGTGCCAGCAGCCGGACTAGCGGCCACAATGAGCAGTTCTTC.

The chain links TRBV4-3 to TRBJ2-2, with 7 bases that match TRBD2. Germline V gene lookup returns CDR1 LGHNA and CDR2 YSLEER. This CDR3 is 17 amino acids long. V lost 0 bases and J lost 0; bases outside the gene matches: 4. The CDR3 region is CASSQDSSGTNTGELFF. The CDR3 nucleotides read TGCGCCAGCAGCCAAGATTCAAGCGGGACGAACACCGGGGAGCTGTTTTTT.

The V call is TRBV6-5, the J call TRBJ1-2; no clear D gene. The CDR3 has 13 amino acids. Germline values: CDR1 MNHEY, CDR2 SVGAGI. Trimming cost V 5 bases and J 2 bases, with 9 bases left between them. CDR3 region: CASSLRVNYGYTF. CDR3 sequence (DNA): TGTGCCAGCAGTCTACGGGTGAACTATGGCTACACCTTC.

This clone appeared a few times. The CDR3 nucleotides are TGTGCCAGCAGCTTTAGACAGTTCTCCTACGAGCAGTACTTC. Amino acids: CASSFRQFSYEQYF. This chain joins TRBV7-8 and TRBJ2-7; weak D call: TRBD1 (5 bases). V was pared by 3 bases and J by 0 bases, with 9 bases between. This CDR3 is 14 amino acids long. CDR1 is SGHVS, CDR2 FQNEAQ, per germline.

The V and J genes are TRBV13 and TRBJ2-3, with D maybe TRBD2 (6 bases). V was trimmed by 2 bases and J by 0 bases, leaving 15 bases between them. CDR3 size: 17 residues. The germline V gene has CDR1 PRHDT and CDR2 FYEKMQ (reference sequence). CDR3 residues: CASSLSSGLLSTDTQYF. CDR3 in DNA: TGTGCCAGCAGCTTATCTTCAGGACTACTAAGCACAGATACGCAGTATTTT.

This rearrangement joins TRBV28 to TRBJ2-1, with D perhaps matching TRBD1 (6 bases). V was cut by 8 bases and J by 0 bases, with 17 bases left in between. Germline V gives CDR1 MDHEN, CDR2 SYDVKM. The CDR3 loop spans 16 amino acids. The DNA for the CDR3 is TGTGCCAGCCAACGAGGGCAGGGGAGCTCCTACAATGAGCAGTTCTTC. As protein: CASQRGQGSSYNEQFF.

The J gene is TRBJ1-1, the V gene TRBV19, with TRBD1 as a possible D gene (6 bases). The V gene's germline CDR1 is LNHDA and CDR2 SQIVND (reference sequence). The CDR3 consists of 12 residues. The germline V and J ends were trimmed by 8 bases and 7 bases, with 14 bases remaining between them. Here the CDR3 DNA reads TGTGCCAGTTCAAGGGGGTTGTATGAAGCTTTCTTT. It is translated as CASSRGLYEAFF.

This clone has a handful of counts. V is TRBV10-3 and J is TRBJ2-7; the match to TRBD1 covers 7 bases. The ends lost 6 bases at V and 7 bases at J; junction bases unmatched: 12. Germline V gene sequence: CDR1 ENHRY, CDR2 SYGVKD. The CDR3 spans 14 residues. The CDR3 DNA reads TGTGCCATCAGCTCGGACAGGAGCTTCGGGGAGCAGTACTTC. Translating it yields CAISSDRSFGEQYF.

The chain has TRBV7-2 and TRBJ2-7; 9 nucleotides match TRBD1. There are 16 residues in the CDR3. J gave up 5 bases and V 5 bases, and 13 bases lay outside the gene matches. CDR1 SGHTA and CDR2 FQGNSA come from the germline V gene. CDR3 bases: TGTGCCAGCAGCCTAACGGGACAGGGATCTTCCCACGAGCAGTACTTC. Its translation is CASSLTGQGSSHEQYF.

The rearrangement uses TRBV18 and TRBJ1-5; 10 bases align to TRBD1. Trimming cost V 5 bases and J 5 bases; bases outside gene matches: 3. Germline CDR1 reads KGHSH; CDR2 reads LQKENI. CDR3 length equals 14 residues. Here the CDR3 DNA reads TGTGCCAGCTCAAAGGGGACAGGGGATCAGCCCCAGCATTTT. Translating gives CASSKGTGDQPQHF.